This T cell receptor beta chain is drawn from a study of blood T cell repertoires in COVID-19. Whole-study context: Collection of acute and convalescent COVID-19 samples took place in the United States, Italy and Spain. The analysed material was cDNA or gDNA that came from T cells, B-cell-depleted T cells, or PBMCs.

Germline-derived CDR1 and CDR2 are SNHLY and FYNNEI. V shed 6 bases and J 0 bases; nucleotides not matched to a gene: 12. The CDR3 has 18 residues. Per the study methods: Amplifying reference gene primers gave estimates of nucleated cell counts. Sequenced by immunoSEQ multiplex PCR; TCRdb stores in-frame clones only, minus some. The V and J calls and clone size are taken from that table; D and trimming were inferred from the DNA. Among some 310,000 clones listed, around 86% were seen once. This clone was observed a handful of times. The specimen was peripheral blood. The sequence derives from a man aged 45 to 65 with active or convalescent COVID-19. The chain is built from TRBV2 and TRBJ1-5; 9 bases are a match to TRBD1. The CDR3 loop reads CASSVPGQGSYSNQPQHF. The CDR3 region has the DNA TGTGCCAGCAGCGTCCCGGGACAGGGATCCTATAGCAATCAGCCCCAGCATTTT.